This T cell receptor (beta chain) stems from a study of blood T cell repertoires in COVID-19. The wider study: Samples taken during acute and convalescent COVID-19 were collected in the United States, Italy and Spain. T cells, B-cell-depleted T cells, or PBMCs provided the cDNA or gDNA that served as material.

Germline CDR1 is KGHSH and CDR2 is LQKENI. Deletions cut 4 bases from V and 5 bases from J, with 14 bases between. This CDR3 comprises 14 residues. Participant ages covered about 18 to 95 years across approximately 25 US areas. Per the authors' pipeline: Amplification of reference gene primers provided the estimated nucleated cell counts. Profiled with immunoSEQ multiplex PCR; TCRdb holds only in-frame clones, not every one. The DNA gave D and trimming, while V, J and clone size come from that table. The sample has about 480,000 clones; 85% to 90% are singletons. In this sample, this clone turned up a few times.

The origin of this receptor is a woman in her 40s who had recovered from COVID-19. The sample comprised PBMCs or T cells enriched from blood (not recorded which). V is TRBV18 and J is TRBJ1-1; a weak D match, TRBD1 (5 bases). CDR3 protein: CASSRGGTGTEAFF. The CDR3 DNA follows: TGTGCCAGCTCACGTGGGGGGACCGGGACTGAAGCTTTCTTT.